This T cell receptor (beta chain) was retrieved from a study of blood T cell repertoires in COVID-19 (dated by TCRdb to about 2020). For the study in its entirety: Samples covering the acute and convalescent phases of COVID-19 were provided by collaborators in the United States, Italy and Spain. The repertoires were released in a freely available public database intended as a resource for research on the immune response to SARS-CoV-2. The prospective study material was composed of cDNA or gDNA derived from T cells, B-cell-depleted T cells, or PBMCs. HLA class I and class II types, where available, came from metadata supplied by the sample provider rather than from assay-based typing. Samples were obtained from the ongoing ImmuneRACE study (first 160 participants) and from 1,200 or so subjects provided by 6 global collaborators. The dataset comprised deeply sampled blood TCRbeta repertoires from subjects exposed to, actively infected with, or recovered from COVID-19. A de-identified subject ID, COVID-19 status, age in years and sex were almost always included in the sample metadata.

Samples from volunteer blood donors who had recovered from COVID-19 were contributed by a second Seattle source. The collaborating institutions used their own protocols to collect whole blood in K2EDTA tubes. For TCRbeta analysis, collaborators shipped samples as frozen whole blood, isolated PBMCs, or DNA extracted from either of those sample types. The immunoSEQ Assay, a bias-controlled multiplex PCR, was used to amplify TCRbeta CDR3 regions from genomic DNA. The original methods were these. The number of nucleated cells in each sample was estimated by amplification of reference gene primers within the assay. To quantify the absolute abundance of each unique TCRbeta CDR3 rearrangement, sequence reads were collapsed and filtered. For each sample, productive Simpson clonality was calculated by taking the square root of Simpson's diversity index across productive rearrangements. TCRdb re-hosts the immuneACCESS table, in-frame sequences only. Its copies lack some clones; in the studies checked, an unresolved V gene accounts for under half of them, and the cause for the rest is not known. V and J calls plus clone size are reproduced from that table; the DNA served to infer D and trimming. The sample data list 200,000 to 250,000 clones, and 80% to 90% of these were observed just once. The ten most abundant clones make up roughly 5.3% of the sample.

Study-wide findings and limitations: The amount of clinical and demographic metadata varied by source and participant and was provided uncurated.

V lost 4 bases and J lost 8 bases, and the count of bases not matched to a germline gene is 8. The germline V gene sets CDR1 to SGHAT and CDR2 to FQNNGV. The CDR3 goes from the cysteine to the phenylalanine over 15 residues. Only CDR3 DNA is held: 45 bases, read in frame from base 1. Concerning this clone: Its antigen has not been determined. Base qualities were left out, and no much larger clone turns up one base away.

What was sequenced was peripheral blood. The rearranged segments are TRBV11-2 and TRBJ2-2, with 9 bases in between that match TRBD2. The TCR comes from a woman in her fifties or sixties who had recovered from COVID-19. CDR3 region: CASSSRLAEVGELFF. At the DNA level, the sequence is TGTGCCAGCAGCTCGCGACTAGCGGAAGTGGGGGAGCTGTTTTTT.